Below are 8 T cell receptor beta chains sequenced from a single sample in a study of blood T cells in healthy people across ages. Primed by a sample-barcoded 5' primer and a J-beta primer mix, a second PCR proceeded for about 7 to 11 cycles. Each CDR3 protein gets one entry after TCRdb re-called the 5' RACE reads with MiXCR. Of fewer than 900,000 distinct CDR3 sequences in the sample, roughly 35% were seen once. The sample comprised blood. All receptors come from a man younger than 35 in good health.

This clonotype has just a few counts. This rearrangement joins TRBV5-1 to TRBJ2-4; D unclear. CDR1 is SGHRS, CDR2 YFSETQ, per germline. The CDR3 is 14 residues long. Trimming removed 4 bases at V and 0 bases at J, with 8 bases between. CDR3 in amino acids: CASSPSLAKNIQYF. Here the CDR3 DNA reads TGCGCCAGCAGCCCGTCATTAGCCAAAAACATTCAGTACTTC.

The chain couples TRBV7-2 to TRBJ2-5; 7 nucleotides agree with TRBD1. The CDR3 spans 17 residues. J lost 5 bases, V lost 2 bases, and 14 bases had no gene match. Germline loops: CDR1 SGHTA, CDR2 FQGNSA. The CDR3 region has the DNA TGTGCCAGCAGCTTACCCCTTGACAGGGTAGATTGGGAGACCCAGTACTTC. Translated: CASSLPLDRVDWETQYF.

Ten or more counts support this clonotype. The chain joins TRBV10-3 to TRBJ1-2; D may be TRBD1 (5 bases). Trimming pared 2 bases from V and 1 base from J, leaving 20 bases between. The CDR3 is made up of 18 amino acids. CDR1 is ENHRY and CDR2 is SYGVKD in the germline V gene. CDR3 in DNA: TGTGCCATCAGTGAGCGGAGAGGGGCAGCTGTTTTTAACTATGGCTACACCTTC. This codes for CAISERRGAAVFNYGYTF.

This chain joins TRBV4-3 and TRBJ2-3, with no clear D. There are 14 residues in the CDR3. V dropped 0 bases and J dropped 2 bases, with 6 bases sitting between them. Germline values: CDR1 LGHNA, CDR2 YSLEER. CDR3 region: CASSQDLITDTQYF. In nucleotides, the CDR3 is TGCGCCAGCAGCCAAGATCTGATCACAGATACGCAGTATTTT.

This clonotype was found a few times. The chain is built from TRBV27 and TRBJ1-2, with TRBD1 as a possible D gene (5 bases). Germline V lookup: CDR1 MNHEY, CDR2 SMNVEV (reference sequence). CDR3 length: 13 residues. V lost 8 bases and J lost 8, with 18 bases in between. CDR3 DNA: TGTGCCAGCGCTCAAGAGCAGGGAAGGGGCTACACCTTC. Its translation: CASAQEQGRGYTF.

This chain connects TRBV18 to TRBJ2-7, with a tentative D call TRBD1 (6 bases). Trimming took off 3 bases at V and 1 base at J, with 13 bases between the two ends. Germline V CDR1 and CDR2: KGHSH, LQKENI. This CDR3 is built from 15 residues. The DNA for the CDR3 is TGTGCCAGCTCACCTCCCACAGGGATGTCCTACGAGCAGTACTTC. Translating it yields CASSPPTGMSYEQYF.

This clonotype has a single count. The chain carries TRBV7-2 and TRBJ2-4; the D gene could be TRBD1 or TRBD2 (5 bases each). This CDR3 contains 15 residues. Per the germline V gene, CDR1 is SGHTA and CDR2 is FQGNSA. V was trimmed by 4 bases and J by 9 bases, leaving 19 bases between them. CDR3 sequence: CASSSDRSSRGIQYF. The CDR3 DNA reads TGTGCCAGCAGCTCCGACCGGTCTTCGAGGGGCATTCAGTACTTC.

This clonotype has more than one count but fewer than ten. The CDR3 reads CSVRRGSNTEAFF. CDR3 bases: TGCAGCGTTCGCAGGGGTAGCAACACTGAAGCTTTCTTT. The V and J genes are TRBV29-1 and TRBJ1-1, with a weak D call TRBD1 (6 bases). Trimming shortened V by 5 bases and J by 2 bases, and 12 bases separated the two germline ends. The CDR3 is 13 residues long. The germline V gene encodes CDR1 SQVTM and CDR2 ANQGSEA.